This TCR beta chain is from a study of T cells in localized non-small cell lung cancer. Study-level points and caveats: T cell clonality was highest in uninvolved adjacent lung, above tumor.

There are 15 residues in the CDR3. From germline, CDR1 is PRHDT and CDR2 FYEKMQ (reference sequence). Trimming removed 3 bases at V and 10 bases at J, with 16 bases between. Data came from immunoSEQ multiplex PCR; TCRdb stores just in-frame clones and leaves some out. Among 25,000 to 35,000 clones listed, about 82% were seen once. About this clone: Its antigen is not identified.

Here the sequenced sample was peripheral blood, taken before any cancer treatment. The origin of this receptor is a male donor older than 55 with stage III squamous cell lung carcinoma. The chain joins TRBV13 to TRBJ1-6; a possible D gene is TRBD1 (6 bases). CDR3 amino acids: CASSFPTGIRSPLHF. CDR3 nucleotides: TGTGCCAGCAGCTTCCCTACAGGGATTAGGTCACCCCTCCACTTT.